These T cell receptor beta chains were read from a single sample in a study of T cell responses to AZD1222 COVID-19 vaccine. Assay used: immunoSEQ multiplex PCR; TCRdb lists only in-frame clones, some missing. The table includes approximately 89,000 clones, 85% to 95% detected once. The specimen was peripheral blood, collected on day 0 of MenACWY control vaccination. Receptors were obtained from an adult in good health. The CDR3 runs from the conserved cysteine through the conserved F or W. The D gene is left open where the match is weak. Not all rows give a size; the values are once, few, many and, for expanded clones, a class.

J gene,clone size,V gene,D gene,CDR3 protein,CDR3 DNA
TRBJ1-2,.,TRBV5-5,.,CASSSRPQHGYTF,TGTGCCAGCAGCTCGAGACCTCAGCATGGCTACACCTTC
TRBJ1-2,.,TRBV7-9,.,CASSLRQNYGYTF,TGTGCCAGCAGCCTGAGGCAGAACTATGGCTACACCTTC
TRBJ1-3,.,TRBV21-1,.,CASSNCQTGSGGNTIYF,TGTGCCAGCAGCAACTGCCAGACAGGGAGCGGGGGAAACACCATATATTTT
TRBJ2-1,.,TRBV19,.,CASSIFSGSSYNEQFF,TGTGCCAGTAGCATCTTTAGCGGTAGCTCCTACAATGAGCAGTTCTTC
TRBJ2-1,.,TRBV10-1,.,CASRPDLFNEQFF,TGCGCCAGCAGGCCGGACCTTTTCAATGAGCAGTTCTTC
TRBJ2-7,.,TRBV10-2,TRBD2,CASRPSGVGYEQYF,TGCGCCAGCAGACCTAGCGGGGTCGGCTACGAGCAGTACTTC
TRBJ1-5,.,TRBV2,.,CASSGDGQPQHF,TGTGCCAGCAGTGGTGACGGGCAGCCCCAGCATTTT
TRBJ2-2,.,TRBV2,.,CASREKEGVSNTGELFF,TGTGCCAGCAGGGAAAAGGAGGGAGTGTCGAACACCGGGGAGCTGTTTTTT
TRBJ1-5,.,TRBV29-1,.,CSVEEDLGQPQHF,TGCAGCGTTGAAGAGGATCTGGGTCAGCCCCAGCATTTT
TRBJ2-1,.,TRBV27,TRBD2,CASGGLSGRGNEQFF,TGTGCCAGCGGCGGACTCAGCGGGAGGGGCAATGAGCAGTTCTTC
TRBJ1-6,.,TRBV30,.,CACGWPPLHF,TGTGCCTGCGGTTGGCCGCCCCTCCACTTT
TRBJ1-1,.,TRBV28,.,CASTSPGTNTEAFF,TGTGCCAGCACCTCACCGGGGACGAACACTGAAGCTTTCTTT
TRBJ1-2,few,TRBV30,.,CAWMGGGGYTF,TGTGCCTGGATGGGGGGTGGTGGCTACACCTTC
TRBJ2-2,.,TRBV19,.,CASRRDLGGELFF,TGTGCCAGTAGAAGAGACCTGGGCGGGGAGCTGTTTTTT
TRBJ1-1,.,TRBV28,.,CASSLRGLNTEAFF,TGTGCCAGCAGTTTGCGGGGGCTGAACACTGAAGCTTTCTTT